This T cell receptor beta chain was retrieved from a study of blood T cells in healthy people across ages (dated by TCRdb to between 2015 and 2017). About the investigation overall: In model experiments, template switching captured about one uniquely barcoded TCR beta cDNA molecule for every two T cells. Age-related changes in TCR beta repertoire diversity were measured in the study by deep sequencing normalized with unique cDNA molecular identifiers. Donors were grouped into four age groups: young (average approximately 15 years), middle-aged (roughly 38), aged (around 60) and long-lived (just over 80). To avoid experimental bias, donors of different ages were randomly spread across the sequencing lanes. Using the same blood draw, the study looked at two additional independent replicas of 1 million unique cDNA reads for two donors, one aged 18 to 30 and the other aged 80 or older. General conclusions and limits of the study: Total diversity estimates from one million sequenced T cells were considered lower bounds and underestimates. Bulk unsorted PBMC profiling prevented conclusive comparison of naive and antigen-experienced compartments. The CMV infection status of donors was not known, potentially confounding age-related changes in expanded clonotypes. Observed TCR beta diversity correlated strongly with the percentage of naive T cells measured by flow cytometry. As age increased, observed TCR beta diversity per million T cells dropped in a roughly linear way, and a significant reduction was already evident by age 40. Compared with the aged group, the long-lived group had more naive CD4+ T cells, fewer expanded clones and increased TCR diversity, a pattern suggesting age selection.

Reading the germline V gene gives CDR1 SGHTA and CDR2 FQGNSA. The junction carries 15 bases between V and J, which are trimmed by 4 bases and 3 bases respectively. From the cysteine through the phenylalanine, the CDR3 covers 15 amino acids. The kept DNA is CDR3 alone, 45 bases in frame from the first base. Remarks on this clonotype: There is no known antigen for this receptor. Per-base quality was not reported, and no clone a single base away is much larger than it.

Libraries were made using 5' RACE. TCRdb lists the instrument as Illumina HiSeq 2500. A second about 6 to 11 cycle PCR used a sample-barcoded 5' primer and a J-beta primer mix. Each TCR beta cDNA molecule received a unique molecular identifier from a template-switch 5' adaptor carrying 12 random nucleotides. Each sample yielded at least 2.5 million CDR3-containing paired-end reads. The Mint cDNA synthesis kit, primed by a TRBC-specific oligonucleotide, was used to synthesize first-strand cDNA from all RNA. After uracil-DNA glycosylase treatment, a first 18-cycle PCR used universal primers M1SS and BC2_uni_R on all cDNA. The published analysis was carried out like this. Normalization of each sample was performed by random selection of 1 million high-quality reads, each carrying a distinct molecular identifier. Reads with shared molecular identifiers were discarded instead of being binned into consensus sequences. MiTCR, run with a Q25 quality threshold and the strictest error-elimination algorithm, handled CDR3 identification, clonotype clustering and error correction. A nonparametric unseen species model using Euler transformation provided a lower-bound estimate of total TCR beta diversity. The public reads were reanalyzed by TCRdb: fastp trimming at Q25, MiXCR alignment, in-frame beta chains only. All rows with the same CDR3 protein become a single entry with the most common DNA and genes. TCRdb assigned the V and J calls; the authors' analysis was not used. The sample profile shows 630,000 or so distinct CDR3 sequences; around 31% of them were found once. Around 16% of the sample belongs to the ten largest clones.

Systemically healthy Caucasian individuals from Russia, 39 in total and aged roughly 6 to 100 years, were included as donors. Roughly 10 milliliters of peripheral blood were drawn from each donor into EDTA-treated Vacutainer tubes. PBMCs were isolated by Ficoll-Paque density-gradient centrifugation, with at least 7 million obtained per sample. Total RNA, at least 6 micrograms per sample, was extracted from PBMCs with Trizol reagent. For every donor, flow cytometry on a PBMC aliquot measured the percentage of naive CD45RAhigh/CD27high T cells. The V and J segments used are TRBV7-2 and TRBJ1-2; too little of a D gene remains to name it. The sequence came from a woman of 80 years or more in good health. The sequenced sample was blood. At the DNA level, the sequence is TGTGCCAGCAGCTCCAGCGGCAAAACCTACTATGGCTACACCTTC. This codes for CASSSSGKTYYGYTF.